This T cell receptor (beta chain) was recorded in a study of T cell responses to AZD1222 COVID-19 vaccine (dated by TCRdb to 2020 to 2023). Regarding the research as a whole: A total of about 230 trial participants underwent TCR sequencing, of whom 207 received two doses of AZD1222 and some 26 received two doses of the MenACWY control vaccine. Trial participants were enrolled by age into subgroups of 18-55, 56-69 and 70-plus years, and about 150, 27 and 61 TCR-sequenced participants, respectively, were included in these subgroups. The paper's findings and limits, for the study overall: Participants were mostly white British, with more females than males. The authors suggested clonal diversity may have been underestimated. After two AZD1222 doses, spike-specific TCR breadth and depth were significantly higher than at day 0 and than in MenACWY recipients. Reportedly, almost half of the unique spike-specific TCRs recognized epitopes lying outside the regions that are mutated in the B.1.351 and B.1.1.7 variants. Conclusions about previously exposed vaccinees were limited because only six AZD1222 recipients were SARS-CoV-2 seropositive at baseline. No day 14 peak-response samples were available, so repertoires were characterized only after the peak T cell response. The whole spike protein was spanned by vaccine-associated CD4 TCRs, and dominant responses were seen in regions 160-218 and 743-854. The 56-69-year group was small, and its depth increase did not reach significance, likely because of low power.

The CDR3 holds 16 amino acids from the cysteine to the phenylalanine. Only CDR3 DNA is held: 48 bases, read in frame from base 1. V is cut back by 0 bases and J by 6 bases, with 10 bases in the junction unmatched. Reading the germline V gene gives CDR1 MNHEY and CDR2 SVGAGI. In regard to this clone: Its cognate antigen has yet to be identified. No clone much larger than this one lies a single base away; base qualities are absent.

The CDR3 regions of human TCRbeta chains were analyzed by immunosequencing. Under the source paper's analysis protocol: Repertoire TCRs were checked for matches against a reference library of SARS-CoV-2-specific TCRs that had been generated using the MIRA antigen-specificity platform. Breadth was defined as the fraction of unique TCRs that were SARS-CoV-2-associated. Depth was defined as the fraction of total T cells that were SARS-CoV-2-associated. Using the MIRA data, every spike-specific TCR was mapped to the spike region that the TCR reacted to and assigned to either a CD4 or a CD8 class. Log10-transformed breadth and depth values were compared by one-way ANOVA with Sidak's multiple comparisons tests. What TCRdb holds here is the immuneACCESS table cut down to in-frame rearrangements. Part of the clones is not present; checked against another copy, under half of the missing clones reflect an unresolved V gene, and the others are unexplained. Clone size and V and J calls were adopted from that table, with D and trimming inferred from the DNA. The sample table holds about 120,000 clones, of which roughly 91% were seen once. The ten largest clonotypes hold 3.5% of the sample.

In the paper's terms, the time point label means: about 28 days (+/-7) after the second vaccine dose. AZD1222 recipients with second doses at about 4 weeks or about 12 weeks were pooled, because spike-specific TCR depth and breadth did not differ between schedules. Samples from vaccinated people were obtained from the UK trials COV001 and COV002, which included a single-blind randomized controlled phase 2/3 trial of AZD1222 (ChAdOx1 nCoV-19) in healthy adults. For TCRbeta chain sequencing, PBMC samples from trial participants were taken at day 0 and at day 28 after the second dose. This chain is built from TRBV6-5 and TRBJ1-1, and 7 bases in between align with TRBD1. The sequence came from an adult who received the AZD1222 COVID-19 vaccine. The sample here was peripheral blood, taken 28 days after the second AZD1222 dose. The CDR3 protein sequence reads: CASSYSRPRGWSEAFF. The DNA sequence is as follows: TGTGCCAGCAGTTACTCGAGGCCCAGGGGGTGGTCTGAAGCTTTCTTT.